Listed below are T cell receptor beta chains from one sample, sequenced in a study of T cell responses to AZD1222 COVID-19 vaccine. Produced via immunoSEQ multiplex PCR; TCRdb's table is partial and in-frame only. The data contain 140,000 to 150,000 clones, about 89% of them singletons. Here the sequenced sample was peripheral blood, taken 28 days after the second AZD1222 dose. These receptors all come from an adult who received the AZD1222 COVID-19 vaccine. Both conserved end residues are part of each CDR3. Fields, in order: D gene, V gene, clone size, J gene, CDR3 DNA, CDR3 protein. A D gene is named only where the DNA matches it firmly. Not every row has a clone size; where given, it reads once, few, many or a size class.

>NA|TRBV30|NA|TRBJ2-5
TGTGCCCTATTCGGGCAGCAAGAGACCCAGTACTTC
CALFGQQETQYF
>NA|TRBV27|NA|TRBJ1-2
TGTGCCAGCAGCCCTGACAGCCACTATGGCTACACCTTC
CASSPDSHYGYTF
>NA|TRBV11-2|NA|TRBJ1-5
TGTGCCAGCAGCTTAGGCGGGGTTAGCAATCAGCCCCAGCATTTT
CASSLGGVSNQPQHF
>TRBD1|TRBV15|NA|TRBJ1-1
TGTGCCACCAGCGCCTACGGGACAGGTATGAACACTGAAGCTTTCTTT
CATSAYGTGMNTEAFF
>TRBD1|TRBV9|NA|TRBJ1-1
TGTGCCAGCAGCCCCCCAGGACAGGGCCCTGAAGCTTTCTTT
CASSPPGQGPEAFF
>NA|TRBV6-5|NA|TRBJ2-7
TGTGCCAGCAGTTATCGTCAGAGTCTCTACTACGAGCAGTACTTC
CASSYRQSLYYEQYF
>TRBD1|TRBV6-5|NA|TRBJ1-3
TGTGCCAGCAGTTACTTCCAGGGGGCTGGAAACACCATATATTTT
CASSYFQGAGNTIYF
>NA|TRBV7-3|NA|TRBJ2-7
TGTGCCAGCAGCTTAGGGGTTGAATACGAGCAGTACTTC
CASSLGVEYEQYF
>NA|TRBV7-8|NA|TRBJ1-6
TGTGCCAGCAGCCCCCTGGGACATACTAATTCACCCCTCCACTTT
CASSPLGHTNSPLHF
>TRBD1|TRBV7-2|few|TRBJ1-2
TGTGCCAGCAGCTTACCGGTCACTACAGGGGGCGGCGGCTACACCTTC
CASSLPVTTGGGGYTF
>NA|TRBV6-5|NA|TRBJ2-7
TGTGCCAGCATGAGGGGGAGCGAGCAGTACTTC
CASMRGSEQYF
>NA|TRBV4-1|few|TRBJ2-2
TGCGCCAGCAGCCAGGGTCCGACCGGGGAGCTGTTTTTT
CASSQGPTGELFF
>NA|TRBV10-3|NA|TRBJ2-2
TGTGCCACCACTTCCTTGGAGGCCGGGGAGCTGTTTTTT
CATTSLEAGELFF
>NA|TRBV19|NA|TRBJ1-5
TGTGCCAGTAGTTTAAGGGACTCCCTAAGCAATCAGCCCCAGCATTTT
CASSLRDSLSNQPQHF
>NA|TRBV5-4|NA|TRBJ2-6
TGTGCCAGCAGCGTGGGGGGGACAGCGCGCTCTGGGGCCAACGTCCTGACTTTC
CASSVGGTARSGANVLTF
>NA|TRBV11-2|NA|TRBJ2-7
TGTGCCAGCAGCATAGGACTGGGGGCTTACGAGCAGTACTTC
CASSIGLGAYEQYF
>TRBD1|TRBV6-5|NA|TRBJ1-1
TGTGCCAGCAACAGGGGAAAGAACACTGAAGCTTTCTTT
CASNRGKNTEAFF
>TRBD1|TRBV19|NA|TRBJ1-5
TGTGCCAGTTGGACAGGGCCCAATCAGCCCCAGCATTTT
CASWTGPNQPQHF
>TRBD1|TRBV6-2/TRBV6-3|NA|TRBJ1-2
TGTGCCAGCAGTTACACCCTTACAGGGGTCTACGATGGCTACACCTTC
CASSYTLTGVYDGYTF
>NA|TRBV5-1|NA|TRBJ1-3
TGCGCCAGCAGCCAACGTGACACCATATATTTT
CASSQRDTIYF
>NA|TRBV30|NA|TRBJ2-6
TGTGCCTGGAGTGTATTTAGAAATTCTGGGGCCAACGTCCTGACTTTC
CAWSVFRNSGANVLTF
>NA|TRBV4-1|NA|TRBJ1-1
TGCGCCAGCAGCCAAGATAGCAGCGACACTGAAGCTTTCTTT
CASSQDSSDTEAFF
>TRBD2|TRBV19|NA|TRBJ2-4
TGTGCCAGTAGTATAGGCGGGGGGTTGGGACTCGTCAAAAACATTCAGTACTTC
CASSIGGGLGLVKNIQYF
>TRBD1|TRBV29-1|NA|TRBJ2-5
TGCAGCGTAAAGGGTACCGGGGACAGCCAAGAGACCCAGTACTTC
CSVKGTGDSQETQYF
>TRBD2|TRBV18|once|TRBJ2-3
TGTGCCAGCTCACCTCCCGGGCTAGCGGGAGTTTTAGATACGCAGTATTTT
CASSPPGLAGVLDTQYF
>TRBD2|TRBV11-3|NA|TRBJ2-1
TGTGCCAGCAGCCCACTTACAGGGATCGGGGGGGATGAGCAGTTCTTC
CASSPLTGIGGDEQFF
>NA|TRBV7-2|NA|TRBJ1-4
TGTGCCAGCAGCTTATGGAGTGTTAATGAAAAACTGTTTTTT
CASSLWSVNEKLFF
>TRBD2|TRBV2|NA|TRBJ2-3
TGTGCCAGCAGTGAAGAGGTAGCGGGGGGCACAGATACGCAGTATTTT
CASSEEVAGGTDTQYF
>NA|TRBV5-6|NA|TRBJ2-3
TGTGCCAGCAGTGAGCCTCCTAGCACAGATACGCAGTATTTT
CASSEPPSTDTQYF
>NA|TRBV13|NA|TRBJ2-5
TGTGCCAGCAGCTTAATCCGGGACCAAGAGACCCAGTACTTC
CASSLIRDQETQYF
>NA|TRBV12-5|NA|TRBJ2-2
TGTGCTAGTGGTTTTCCCGGGGAGCTGTTTTTT
CASGFPGELFF
>NA|TRBV4-1|NA|TRBJ2-5
TGCGCCAGCAGCCAACTCCCTACGCTAGGAGAGACCCAGTACTTC
CASSQLPTLGETQYF
>TRBD1|TRBV5-4|NA|TRBJ2-7
TGTGCCAGCAGGGCCGAACCGGACAGGGCCTACGAGCAGTACTTC
CASRAEPDRAYEQYF
>TRBD1|TRBV4-1|NA|TRBJ1-5
TGCGCCAGCAGCTCCGGACAGGGAAGTTCGGATCAGCCCCAGCATTTT
CASSSGQGSSDQPQHF
>NA|TRBV9|NA|TRBJ1-1
TGTGCCAGCAGTGACTCTGAAGCTTTCTTT
CASSDSEAFF
>TRBD2|TRBV3-1/TRBV3-2|NA|TRBJ2-5
TGTGCCAGCAGCCCTCAGCGGGGGGGCCTGGAGACCCAGTACTTC
CASSPQRGGLETQYF
>NA|TRBV9|NA|TRBJ2-3
TGTGCCAGCAGCGAGGGGAGAGGCACAGATACGCAGTATTTT
CASSEGRGTDTQYF
>NA|TRBV29-1|NA|TRBJ1-5
TGCAGCGTTGCGGACGCCAATCAGCCCCAGCATTTT
CSVADANQPQHF
>NA|TRBV7-2|NA|TRBJ1-5
TGTGCCAGCAGCATTCTCCGGCAGCCCCAGCATTTT
CASSILRQPQHF